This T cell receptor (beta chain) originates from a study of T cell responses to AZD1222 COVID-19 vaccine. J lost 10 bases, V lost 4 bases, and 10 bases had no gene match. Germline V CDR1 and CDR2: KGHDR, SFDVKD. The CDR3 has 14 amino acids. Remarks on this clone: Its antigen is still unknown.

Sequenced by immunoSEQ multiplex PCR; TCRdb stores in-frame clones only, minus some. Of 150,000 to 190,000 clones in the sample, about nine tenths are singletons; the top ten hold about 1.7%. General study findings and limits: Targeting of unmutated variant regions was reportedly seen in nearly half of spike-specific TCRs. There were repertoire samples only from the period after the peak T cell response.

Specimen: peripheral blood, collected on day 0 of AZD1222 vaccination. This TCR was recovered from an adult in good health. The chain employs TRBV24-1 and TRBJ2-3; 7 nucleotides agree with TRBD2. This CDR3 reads CATSDEGGPRAQYF. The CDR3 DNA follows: TGTGCCACCAGTGACGAGGGAGGGCCCAGGGCGCAGTATTTT.